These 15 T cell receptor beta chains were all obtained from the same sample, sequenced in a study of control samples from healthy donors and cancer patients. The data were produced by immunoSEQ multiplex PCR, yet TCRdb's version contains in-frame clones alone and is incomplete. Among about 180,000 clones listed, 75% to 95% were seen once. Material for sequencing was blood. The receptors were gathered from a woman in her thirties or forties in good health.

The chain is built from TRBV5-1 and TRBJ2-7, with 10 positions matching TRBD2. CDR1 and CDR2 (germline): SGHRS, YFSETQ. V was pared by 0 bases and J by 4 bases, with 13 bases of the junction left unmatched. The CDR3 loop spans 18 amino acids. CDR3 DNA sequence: TGCGCCAGCAGCTTGGCCGGAGTAGCGGGGGGTCTAGTATACGAGCAGTACTTC. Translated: CASSLAGVAGGLVYEQYF.

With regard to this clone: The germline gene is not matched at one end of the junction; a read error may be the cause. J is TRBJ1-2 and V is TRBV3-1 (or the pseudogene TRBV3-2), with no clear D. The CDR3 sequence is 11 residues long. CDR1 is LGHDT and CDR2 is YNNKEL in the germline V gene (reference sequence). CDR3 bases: TGTGCCAGCAGCCAAAACTTTGGCTACACCTTC. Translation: CASSQNFGYTF.

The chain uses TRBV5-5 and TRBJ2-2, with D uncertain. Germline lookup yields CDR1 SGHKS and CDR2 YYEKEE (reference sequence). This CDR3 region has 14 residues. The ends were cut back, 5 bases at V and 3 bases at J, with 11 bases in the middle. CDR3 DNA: TGTGCCAGCAGACCACGGGTCGACACCGGGGAGCTGTTTTTT. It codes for CASRPRVDTGELFF.

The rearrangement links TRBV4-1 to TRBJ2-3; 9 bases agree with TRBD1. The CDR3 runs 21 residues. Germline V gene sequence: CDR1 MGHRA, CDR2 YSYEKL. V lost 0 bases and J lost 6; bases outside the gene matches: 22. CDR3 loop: CASSQEGIRAGTGRLWDTQYF. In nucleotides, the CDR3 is TGCGCCAGCAGCCAAGAGGGCATTAGGGCCGGGACAGGGAGATTGTGGGATACGCAGTATTTT.

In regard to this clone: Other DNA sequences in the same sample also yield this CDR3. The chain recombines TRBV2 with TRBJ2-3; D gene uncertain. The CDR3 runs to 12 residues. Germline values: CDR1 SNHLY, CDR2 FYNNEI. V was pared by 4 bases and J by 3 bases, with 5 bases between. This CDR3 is CASSAGTDTQYF. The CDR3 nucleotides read TGTGCCAGCAGTGCTGGTACAGATACGCAGTATTTT.

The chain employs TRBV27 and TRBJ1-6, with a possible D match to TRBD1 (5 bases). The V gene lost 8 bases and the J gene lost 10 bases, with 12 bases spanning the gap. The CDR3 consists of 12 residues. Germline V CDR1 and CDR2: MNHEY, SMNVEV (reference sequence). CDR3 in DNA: TGTGCCAGCCGCAGAGGGGAGTCACCCCTCCACTTT. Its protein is CASRRGESPLHF.

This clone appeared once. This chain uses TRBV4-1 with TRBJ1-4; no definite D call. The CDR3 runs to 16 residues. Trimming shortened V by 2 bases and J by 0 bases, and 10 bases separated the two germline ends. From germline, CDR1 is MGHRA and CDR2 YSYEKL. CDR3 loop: CASSQILRATNEKLFF. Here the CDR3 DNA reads TGCGCCAGCAGCCAAATCTTGCGTGCAACTAATGAAAAACTGTTTTTT.

The CDR3 here is CASSYRGRGDGYTF. The CDR3 DNA sequence: TGTGCCAGCAGCTACCGGGGACGAGGGGACGGCTACACCTTC. The genes are TRBV6-5 and TRBJ1-2; weak D call: TRBD1 (5 bases). Per the germline V gene, CDR1 is MNHEY and CDR2 is SVGAGI. This CDR3 spans 14 amino acids. Trimming removed 6 bases at V and 8 bases at J, with 19 bases between.

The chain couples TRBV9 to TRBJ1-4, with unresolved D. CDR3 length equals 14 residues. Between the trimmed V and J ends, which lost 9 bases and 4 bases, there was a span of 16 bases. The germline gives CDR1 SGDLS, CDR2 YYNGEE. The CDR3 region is CATSFRQNNEKLFF. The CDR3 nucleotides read TGTGCCACTTCGTTCCGGCAGAATAATGAAAAACTGTTTTTT.

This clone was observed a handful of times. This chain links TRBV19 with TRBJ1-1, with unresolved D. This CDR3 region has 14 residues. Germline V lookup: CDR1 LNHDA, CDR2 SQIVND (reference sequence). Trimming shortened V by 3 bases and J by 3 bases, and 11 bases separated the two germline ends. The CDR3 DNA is TGTGCCAGTAGTATCCCGGGCCTCGACACTGAAGCTTTCTTT. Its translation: CASSIPGLDTEAFF.

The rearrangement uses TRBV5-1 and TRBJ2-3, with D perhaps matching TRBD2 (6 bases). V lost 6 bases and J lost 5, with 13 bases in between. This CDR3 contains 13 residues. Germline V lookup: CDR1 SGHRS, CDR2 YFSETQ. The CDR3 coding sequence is TGCGCCAGCAAGGGAGGAGATGGAGATACGCAGTATTTT. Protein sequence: CASKGGDGDTQYF.

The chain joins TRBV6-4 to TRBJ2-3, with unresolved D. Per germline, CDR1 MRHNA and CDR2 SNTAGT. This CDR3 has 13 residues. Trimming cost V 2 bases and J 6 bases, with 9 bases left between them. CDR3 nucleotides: TGTGCCAGCAGTGACGTGTTGGGGGATACGCAGTATTTT. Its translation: CASSDVLGDTQYF.

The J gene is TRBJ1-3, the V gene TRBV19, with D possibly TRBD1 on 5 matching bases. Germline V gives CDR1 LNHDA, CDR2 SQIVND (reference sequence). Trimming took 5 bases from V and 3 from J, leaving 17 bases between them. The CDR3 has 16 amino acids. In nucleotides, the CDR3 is TGTGCCAGTAGTGCTTTCAGGGTCCGAGGTGGAAACACCATATATTTT. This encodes CASSAFRVRGGNTIYF.

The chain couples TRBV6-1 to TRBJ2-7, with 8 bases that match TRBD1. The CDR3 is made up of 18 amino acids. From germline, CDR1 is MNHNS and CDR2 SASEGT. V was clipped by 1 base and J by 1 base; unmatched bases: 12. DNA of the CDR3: TGTGCCAGCAGTGAAGAGGTATTGGTTGGACAGGGATCCTACGAGCAGTACTTC. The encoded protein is CASSEEVLVGQGSYEQYF.

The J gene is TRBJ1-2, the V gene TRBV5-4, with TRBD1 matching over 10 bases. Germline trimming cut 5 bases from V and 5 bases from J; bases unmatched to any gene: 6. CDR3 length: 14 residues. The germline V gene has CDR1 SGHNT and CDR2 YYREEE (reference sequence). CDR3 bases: TGTGCCAGCAGGCCGACAGGGGGCAGGTATGGCTACACCTTC. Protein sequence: CASRPTGGRYGYTF.